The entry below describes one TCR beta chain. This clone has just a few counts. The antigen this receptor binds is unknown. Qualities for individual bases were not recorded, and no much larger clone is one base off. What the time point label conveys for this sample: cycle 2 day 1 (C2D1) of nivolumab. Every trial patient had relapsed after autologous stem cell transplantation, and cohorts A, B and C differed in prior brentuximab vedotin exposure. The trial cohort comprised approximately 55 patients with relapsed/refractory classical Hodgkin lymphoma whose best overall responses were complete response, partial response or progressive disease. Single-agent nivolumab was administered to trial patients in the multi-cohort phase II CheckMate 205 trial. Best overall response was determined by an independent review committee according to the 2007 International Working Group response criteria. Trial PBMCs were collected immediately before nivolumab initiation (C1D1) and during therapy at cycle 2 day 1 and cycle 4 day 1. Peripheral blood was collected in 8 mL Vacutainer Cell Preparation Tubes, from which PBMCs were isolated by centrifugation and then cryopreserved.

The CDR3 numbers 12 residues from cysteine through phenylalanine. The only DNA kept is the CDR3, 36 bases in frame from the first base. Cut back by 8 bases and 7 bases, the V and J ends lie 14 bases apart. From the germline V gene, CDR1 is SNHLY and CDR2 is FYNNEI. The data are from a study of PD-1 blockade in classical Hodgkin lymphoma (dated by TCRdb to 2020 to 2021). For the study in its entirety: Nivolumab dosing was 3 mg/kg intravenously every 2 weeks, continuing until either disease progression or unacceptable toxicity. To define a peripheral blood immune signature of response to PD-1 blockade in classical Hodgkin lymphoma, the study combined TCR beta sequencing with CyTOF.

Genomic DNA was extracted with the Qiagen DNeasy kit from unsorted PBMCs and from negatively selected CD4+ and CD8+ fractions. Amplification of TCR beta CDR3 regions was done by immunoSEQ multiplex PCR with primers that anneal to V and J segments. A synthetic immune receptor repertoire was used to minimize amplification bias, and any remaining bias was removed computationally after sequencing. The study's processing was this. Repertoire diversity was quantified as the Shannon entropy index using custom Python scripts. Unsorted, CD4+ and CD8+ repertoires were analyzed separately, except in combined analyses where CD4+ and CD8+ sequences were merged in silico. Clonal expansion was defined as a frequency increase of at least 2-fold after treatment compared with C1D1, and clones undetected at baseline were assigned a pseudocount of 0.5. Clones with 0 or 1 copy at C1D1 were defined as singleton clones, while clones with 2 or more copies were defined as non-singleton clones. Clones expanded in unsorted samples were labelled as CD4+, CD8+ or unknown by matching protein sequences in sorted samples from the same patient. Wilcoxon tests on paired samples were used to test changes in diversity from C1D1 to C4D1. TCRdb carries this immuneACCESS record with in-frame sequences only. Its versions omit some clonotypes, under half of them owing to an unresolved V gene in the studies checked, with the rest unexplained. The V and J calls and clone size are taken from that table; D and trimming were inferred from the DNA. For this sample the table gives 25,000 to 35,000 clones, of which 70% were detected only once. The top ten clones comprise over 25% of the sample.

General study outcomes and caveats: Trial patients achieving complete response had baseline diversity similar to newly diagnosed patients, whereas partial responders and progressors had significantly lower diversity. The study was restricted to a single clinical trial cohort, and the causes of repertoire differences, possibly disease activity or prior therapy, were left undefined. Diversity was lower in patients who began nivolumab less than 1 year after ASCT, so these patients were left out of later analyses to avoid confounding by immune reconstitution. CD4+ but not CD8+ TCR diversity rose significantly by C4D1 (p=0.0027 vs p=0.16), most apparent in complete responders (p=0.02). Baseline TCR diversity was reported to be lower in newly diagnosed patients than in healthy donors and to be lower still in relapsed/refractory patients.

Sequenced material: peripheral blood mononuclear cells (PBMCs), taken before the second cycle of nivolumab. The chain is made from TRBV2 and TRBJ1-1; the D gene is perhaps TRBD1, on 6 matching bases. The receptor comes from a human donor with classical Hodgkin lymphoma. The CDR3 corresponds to CASGGNMLEAFF. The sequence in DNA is TGTGCCAGCGGGGGCAACATGCTTGAAGCTTTCTTT.